The 6 T cell receptor beta chains given below trace back to one sample, sequenced in a study of OX40 agonist ivuxolimab in advanced cancers. TCRdb's copy holds only in-frame clones and misses some; the assay was immunoSEQ multiplex PCR. The sample shows 55,000 to 65,000 clones, around 77% of them seen only once. The sample in question was CD4+ or CD8+ T cells sorted from blood, obtained in a trial of the OX40 agonist ivuxolimab. The origin of the receptors is an adult with an advanced solid tumor such as melanoma, head and neck, liver or kidney cancer.

V gene TRBV18 combines with J gene TRBJ1-5; TRBD1 matches 7 bases. Germline V gene lookup returns CDR1 KGHSH and CDR2 LQKENI. Trimming took 5 bases from V and 4 from J; bases not matched to a gene: 8. This CDR3 is built from 15 residues. Here the CDR3 reads CASSSRGGLNQPQHF. CDR3 nucleotide sequence: TGTGCCAGCTCATCCAGGGGGGGACTTAATCAGCCCCAGCATTTT. Drawing the rest from reference TRBV18 and TRBJ1-5, the complete variable domain is NAGVMQNPRHLVRRRGQEARLRCSPMKGHSHVYWYRQLPEEGLKFMVYLQKENIIDESGMPKERFSAEFPKEGPSILRIQQVVRGDSAAYFCASSSRGGLNQPQHFGDGTRLSIL.

V usage is TRBV5-1 and J usage is TRBJ2-5, with TRBD2 as a possible D gene (6 bases). Trimming cost V 5 bases and J 2 bases, with 13 bases left between them. CDR1 and CDR2 from the germline V gene are SGHRS and YFSETQ. CDR3 size: 14 residues. The CDR3 sequence: CASSSRDSQETQYF. Here the CDR3 DNA reads TGCGCCAGCAGTTCCCGGGACTCTCAAGAGACCCAGTACTTC.

This chain connects TRBV6-5 to TRBJ1-1; a possible D gene is TRBD1 (5 bases). CDR3 length: 13 amino acids. The V end lost 6 bases, the J end lost 3 bases, and 11 bases lay between the germline ends. The germline gives CDR1 MNHEY, CDR2 SVGAGI. CDR3 region: CASRVGRDTEAFF. CDR3 nucleotides: TGTGCCAGCAGGGTGGGACGGGACACTGAAGCTTTCTTT.

This clone was counted a single time. The rearrangement uses TRBV4-3 and TRBJ2-5; D call uncertain. Germline V gene sequence: CDR1 LGHNA, CDR2 YSLEER. The CDR3 totals 14 residues. V was trimmed by 2 bases and J by 4 bases, leaving 11 bases between them. As DNA, the CDR3 is TGCGCCAGCAGCCAAACTGGGGTGGGAGAGACCCAGTACTTC. It yields the protein CASSQTGVGETQYF.

The gene calls are TRBV15 and TRBJ2-1; 8 bases are shared with TRBD2. With 1 base clipped from V and 16 bases from J, the junction kept 6 bases outside the gene matches. The CDR3 has 12 amino acids. Germline V gives CDR1 LNHNV, CDR2 YYDKDF (reference sequence). The CDR3 sequence: CATSRAGGLVFF. In nucleotides, the CDR3 is TGTGCCACCAGCAGAGCGGGGGGGCTCGTATTCTTC.

To note about this clone: At one of its ends the junction is not consistent with the germline gene, which may arise from a read error. The genes are TRBV27 and TRBJ1-5, with 7 bases identical to TRBD1. The V gene's germline CDR1 is MNHEY and CDR2 SMNVEV (reference sequence). The length of the CDR3 is 15 residues. The CDR3 region is CASSFSWTGNQPQHF. CDR3 nucleotides: TGTGCCAGCAGTTTCTCCTGGACAGGCAACCAGCCCCAGCATTTT.